This T cell receptor beta chain was recorded in a study of T-cell memory formation after mild COVID-19 (dated by TCRdb to the early 2020s). Concerning the study at large: TCR sequence clusters from the two donors were largely donor specific. The cohort comprised two young, previously healthy adult volunteers, one female and one male. In two donors, T-cell clones that expanded and contracted after mild COVID-19 were tracked by sequencing TCRalpha and TCRbeta repertoires over time. The study at large found these results: Contracting CD4+ clones turned up mainly in the CM and EM memory subsets, whereas EMRA was where CD8+ clones were enriched. From day 15 to 85, contracting clones showed balanced CD4/CD8 phenotypes, whereas a second wave of clones that expanded from day 15 to 37 leaned towards CD4+. Some responding clones were detected in pre-infection memory, which suggested that pre-existing cross-reactive memory T cells had joined the SARS-CoV-2 response. SARS-CoV-2 specificity of the second-wave clones peaking on day 37 was not confirmed. Only a couple of mild cases were covered in the study, and larger cohorts including severe cases with pre-infection samples were considered necessary.

Sequencing instrument: Illumina NovaSeq 6000. cDNA libraries for TCRalpha and TCRbeta were prepared by 5'RACE using constant-segment primers, with sample barcodes and unique molecular identifiers added. RNA was extracted from every sample with Trizol reagent. Amplification of the libraries took two PCR steps, and the second step added a second sample barcode plus Illumina TruSeq adapters. The libraries were sequenced on an Illumina NovaSeq using 2 x 150 bp paired-end reads. The paper's data handling went like this. With migec v1.2.7, reads were demultiplexed and then collapsed into UMI-guided consensus sequences. With mixcr v2.1.11, UMI consensuses were aligned to TRA and TRB V and J templates and assembled into clonotypes. Expanded or contracted clonotypes were those called significant by both edgeR and NoisET, with noise models trained on biological replicates. For edgeR calls, a false discovery rate-adjusted p below 0.01 and a log2 fold-change threshold of 1 were applied. PCA with hierarchical clustering of max-normalized trajectories of the 1000 most abundant clonotypes was used as exploratory dynamics analysis. The CD4 or CD8 phenotype of responding clones was assigned using the separately sequenced CD4+ and CD8+ repertoires. The public reads were quality trimmed at Q25 with fastp and then assembled into clones with MiXCR by TCRdb, keeping productive beta chains. Every distinct CDR3 protein forms one entry, paired with its most common genes and DNA. TCRdb, not the original authors, processed these V and J calls. This sample comprises around 300,000 distinct CDR3 sequences, about 13% of them detected only once. Jointly, the top ten make up about 20% of the sample.

Ficoll-Paque density gradient centrifugation was the method used to isolate PBMCs. Comment on this clonotype: It has no known antigen specificity. Base qualities are not provided; no much larger clone lies one nucleotide away.

From the germline V gene (reference sequence), CDR1 is DFQATT and CDR2 is SNEGSKA. Trimming costs V 0 bases and J 0 bases, and their ends lie 11 bases apart. From cysteine to phenylalanine, the CDR3 is 16 amino acids long. Only CDR3 DNA remains: 48 bases, in frame from the first base. This TCR came from a man between 18 and 29 years old who had mild COVID-19 (a few samples of this study predate the infection). The sample titles of this study are shuffled in the database, so cell type and time point are left out; the donor was told from shared clones. Sequences were obtained from PBMCs or a T cell subset sorted from them (not recorded which). The rearranged segments are TRBV20-1 and TRBJ2-2, with TRBD2 tentatively as D gene (6 bases match). The CDR3 amino acid sequence is: CSARDAGTANTGELFF. DNA sequence: TGCAGTGCTAGAGATGCGGGAACTGCGAACACCGGGGAGCTGTTTTTT.